Presented here are 7 T cell receptor beta chains from one specimen sequenced in a study of technical replicates of blood from a handful of donors. Generated by immunoSEQ multiplex PCR, the TCRdb table keeps only in-frame clones and is missing some. The data hold around 85,000 clones, with 85% to 95% observed a single time. Material: T cells isolated from PBMCs. All receptors derive from a human donor in good health.

This clone was recorded once. The chain recombines TRBV6-1 with TRBJ2-3; D gene unclear. The CDR3 is 13 residues long. Germline CDR1 and CDR2: MNHNS and SASEGT. V lost 3 bases, J lost 1 base, and 5 bases lay in between. The CDR3 sequence: CASSERGTDTQYF. The CDR3 bases are TGTGCCAGCAGTGAGCGCGGCACAGATACGCAGTATTTT.

The chain recombines TRBV2 with TRBJ2-3; 10 bases match TRBD2. CDR3 length: 16 residues. The ends lost 7 bases at V and 5 bases at J; junction bases unmatched: 12. Germline CDR1 reads SNHLY; CDR2 reads FYNNEI. Here the CDR3 DNA reads TGTGCCAGCACCCCTTTGAGCGGGAGGGCCGTAGATACGCAGTATTTT. Translating gives CASTPLSGRAVDTQYF. The whole variable domain, remainder taken from reference TRBV2 and TRBJ2-3, is EPEVTQTPSHQVTQMGQEVILRCVPISNHLYFYWYRQILGQKVEFLVSFYNNEISEKSEIFDDQFSVERPDGSNFTLKIRSTKLEDSAMYFCASTPLSGRAVDTQYFGPGTRLTVL.

The CDR3 spells CASSHGRWTGNSYEQYF. Here the CDR3 DNA reads TGCGCCAGCAGCCACGGTCGATGGACAGGCAATTCCTACGAGCAGTACTTC. The rearrangement joins TRBV4-1 to TRBJ2-7; 7 nucleotides align to TRBD1. The CDR3 is 17 amino acids. Per the germline V gene, CDR1 is MGHRA and CDR2 is YSYEKL. V was clipped by 3 bases and J by 1 base; unmatched bases: 12.

The chain combines TRBV25-1 with TRBJ1-1; 7 bases fit TRBD1. The J segment lost 7 bases and the V segment lost 2 bases, leaving 4 bases of the junction unmatched. Germline CDR1 reads MGHDK; CDR2 reads SYGVNS. This CDR3 has 13 amino acids. The CDR3 is CASSERQGGEAFF. The DNA for the CDR3 is TGTGCCAGCAGTGAAAGACAGGGTGGTGAAGCTTTCTTT.

This sequence joins TRBV6-5 and TRBJ2-4; D may be TRBD1 (6 bases). Between the trimmed V and J ends, which lost 0 bases and 7 bases, there was a span of 16 bases. The CDR3 sequence is 16 residues long. Germline assignment: CDR1 MNHEY and CDR2 SVGAGI. CDR3 region: CASSYSPLGAGNIQYF. The CDR3 bases are TGTGCCAGCAGTTACTCACCGTTGGGGGCTGGGAACATTCAGTACTTC.

CDR3 bases: TGTGCCAGTCAACTAGCGGGACCCCTAAATGAGCAGTTCTTC. Translation gives CASQLAGPLNEQFF. The chain uses TRBV19 and TRBJ2-1; 10 positions match TRBD2. The ends lost 8 bases at V and 7 bases at J; junction bases unmatched: 8. Germline-derived CDR1 and CDR2 are LNHDA and SQIVND (reference sequence). The CDR3 consists of 14 residues.

The V call is TRBV5-8, the J call TRBJ1-5; 9 nucleotides agree with TRBD1. Germline CDR1 and CDR2: SGHTS and YDEGEE. Germline trimming cut 0 bases from V and 8 bases from J; bases unmatched to any gene: 6. The CDR3 length is 15 residues. The CDR3 loop is CASSLGTGGKEPQHF. The CDR3 nucleotides are TGTGCCAGCAGCTTGGGTACAGGGGGCAAAGAGCCCCAGCATTTT.